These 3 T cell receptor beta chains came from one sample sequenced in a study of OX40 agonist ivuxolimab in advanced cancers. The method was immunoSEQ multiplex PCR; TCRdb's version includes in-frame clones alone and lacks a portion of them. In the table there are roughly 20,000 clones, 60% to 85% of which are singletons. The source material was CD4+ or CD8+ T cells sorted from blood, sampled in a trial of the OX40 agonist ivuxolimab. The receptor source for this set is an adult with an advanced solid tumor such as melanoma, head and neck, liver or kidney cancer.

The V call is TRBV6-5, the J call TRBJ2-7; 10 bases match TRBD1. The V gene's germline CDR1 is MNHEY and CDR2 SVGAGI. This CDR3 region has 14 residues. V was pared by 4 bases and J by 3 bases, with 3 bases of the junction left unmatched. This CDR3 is CASSSWDRGYEQYF. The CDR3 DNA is TGTGCCAGCAGTTCCTGGGACAGGGGCTACGAGCAGTACTTC.

CDR3 region: CAWRGALNEKLFF. Written as DNA, the CDR3 is TGTGCCTGGAGAGGGGCTCTTAATGAAAAACTGTTTTTT. The chain combines TRBV30 with TRBJ1-4; D is possibly TRBD1 (5 bases). CDR3 length equals 13 residues. Germline V gene lookup returns CDR1 GTSNPN and CDR2 SVGIG (reference sequence). Trimming pared 3 bases from V and 4 bases from J, leaving 9 bases between. The full variable domain, its missing parts supplied by reference TRBV30 and TRBJ1-4, is SQTIHQWPATLVQPVGSPLSLECTVEGTSNPNLYWYRQAAGRGLQLLFYSVGIGQISSEVPQNLSASRPQDRQFILSSKKLLLSDSGFYLCAWRGALNEKLFFGSGTQLSVL.

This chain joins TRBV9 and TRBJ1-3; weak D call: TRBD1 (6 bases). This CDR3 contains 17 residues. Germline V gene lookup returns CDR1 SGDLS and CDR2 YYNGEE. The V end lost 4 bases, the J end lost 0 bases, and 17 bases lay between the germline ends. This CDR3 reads CASSPRERGVSGNTIYF. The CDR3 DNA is TGTGCCAGCAGCCCCCGAGAGAGGGGGGTCTCTGGAAACACCATATATTTT.